This TCR beta chain was profiled in a study of shared clonotypes between healthy human individuals. Overall study: Per donor, three plates held CD4 naive cells, three held CD4 memory, two held CD8 naive and one held CD8 memory. Study-level results: Larger richness was generally estimated for naive than memory subsets.

This clone was counted a single time. Its antigen is as yet unknown. The CDR3 covers 13 residues. Losses at the gene ends were 7 bases for V and 4 bases for J; bases not matched to a gene: 7. In germline, CDR1 is MNHEY, CDR2 SVGAGI. Only in-frame clones appear in the TCRdb table, and some are missing; sequencing was by immunoSEQ multiplex PCR. The sample holds 2,500,000 or so clones, 93% seen once. The origin of this receptor is a man between 18 and 35 years old in good health. Some clones in this sample may be carry-over from other donors' samples. Specimen: naive CD4+ T cells from PBMCs. As to subset: CD45RA+ positively selected. The gene calls are TRBV6-5 and TRBJ2-7; TRBD1 matches 7 bases. This CDR3 is CASTKGQTYEQYF. CDR3 DNA: TGTGCCAGCACCAAGGGACAGACGTACGAGCAGTACTTC.